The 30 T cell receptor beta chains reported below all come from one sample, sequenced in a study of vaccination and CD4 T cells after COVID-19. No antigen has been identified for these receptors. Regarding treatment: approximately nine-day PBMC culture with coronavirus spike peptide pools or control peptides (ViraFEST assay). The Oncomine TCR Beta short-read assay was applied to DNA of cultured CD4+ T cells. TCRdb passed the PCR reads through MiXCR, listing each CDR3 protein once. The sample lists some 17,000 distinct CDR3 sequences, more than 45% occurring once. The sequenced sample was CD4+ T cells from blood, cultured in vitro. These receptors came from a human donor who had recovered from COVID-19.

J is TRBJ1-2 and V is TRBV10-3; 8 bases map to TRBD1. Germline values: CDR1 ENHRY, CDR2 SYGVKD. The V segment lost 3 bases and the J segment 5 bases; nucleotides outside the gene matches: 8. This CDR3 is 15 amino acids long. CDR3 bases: TGTGCCATCAGTGAAGGGACAGGCCTTTCGTATGGCTACACCTTC. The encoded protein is CAISEGTGLSYGYTF.

CDR3 loop: CASSERSNQPQHF. CDR3 coding DNA: TGTGCCAGCAGTGAGCGGAGCAATCAGCCCCAGCATTTT. The chain recombines TRBV2 with TRBJ1-5; D is undetermined. Germline loops: CDR1 SNHLY, CDR2 FYNNEI. This CDR3 spans 13 amino acids. V gave up 3 bases and J gave up 1 base, with 4 bases separating them.

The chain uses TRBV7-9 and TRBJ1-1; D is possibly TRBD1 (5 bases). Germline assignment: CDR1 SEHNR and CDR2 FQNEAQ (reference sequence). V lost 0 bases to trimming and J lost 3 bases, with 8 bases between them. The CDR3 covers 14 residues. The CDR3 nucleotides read TGTGCCAGCAGCTTAGCGCGGGGGGACACTGAAGCTTTCTTT. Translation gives CASSLARGDTEAFF.

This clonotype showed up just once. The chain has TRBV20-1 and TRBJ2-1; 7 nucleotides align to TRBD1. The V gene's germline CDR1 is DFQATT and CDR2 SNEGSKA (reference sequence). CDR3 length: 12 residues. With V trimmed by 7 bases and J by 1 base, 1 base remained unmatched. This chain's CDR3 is CSGQGSYNEQFF. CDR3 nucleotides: TGCAGTGGACAGGGATCCTACAATGAGCAGTTCTTC.

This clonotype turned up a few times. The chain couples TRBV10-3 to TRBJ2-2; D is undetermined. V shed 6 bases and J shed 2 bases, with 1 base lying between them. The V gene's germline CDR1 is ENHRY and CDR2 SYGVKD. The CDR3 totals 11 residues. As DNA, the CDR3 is TGTGCCATCAGAAACACCGGGGAGCTGTTTTTT. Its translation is CAIRNTGELFF.

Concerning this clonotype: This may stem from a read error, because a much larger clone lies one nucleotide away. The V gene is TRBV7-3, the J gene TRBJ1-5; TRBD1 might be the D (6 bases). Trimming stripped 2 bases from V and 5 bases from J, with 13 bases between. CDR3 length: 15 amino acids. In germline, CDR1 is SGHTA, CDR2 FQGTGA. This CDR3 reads CASSLSGVSDQPQHF. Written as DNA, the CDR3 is TGTGCCAGCAGCTTATCAGGGGTCAGCGATCAGCCCCAGCATTTT.

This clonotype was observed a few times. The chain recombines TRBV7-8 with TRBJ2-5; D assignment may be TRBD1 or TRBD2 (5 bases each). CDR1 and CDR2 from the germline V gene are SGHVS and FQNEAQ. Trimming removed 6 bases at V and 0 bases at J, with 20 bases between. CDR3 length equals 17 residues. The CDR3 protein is CASRPGRSRGDQETQYF. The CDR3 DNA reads TGTGCCAGCAGACCGGGACGATCAAGAGGGGACCAAGAGACCCAGTACTTC.

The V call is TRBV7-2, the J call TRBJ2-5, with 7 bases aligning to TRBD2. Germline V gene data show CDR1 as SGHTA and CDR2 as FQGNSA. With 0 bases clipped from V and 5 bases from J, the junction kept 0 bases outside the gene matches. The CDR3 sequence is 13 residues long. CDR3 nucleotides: TGTGCCAGCAGCTTAGCTAGCGGGGAGACCCAGTACTTC. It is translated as CASSLASGETQYF.

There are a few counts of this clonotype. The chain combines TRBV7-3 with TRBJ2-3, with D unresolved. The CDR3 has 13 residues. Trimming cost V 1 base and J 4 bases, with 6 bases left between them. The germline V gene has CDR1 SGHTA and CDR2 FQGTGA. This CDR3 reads CASSLNQADTQYF. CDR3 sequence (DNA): TGTGCCAGCAGCTTAAATCAAGCAGATACGCAGTATTTT.

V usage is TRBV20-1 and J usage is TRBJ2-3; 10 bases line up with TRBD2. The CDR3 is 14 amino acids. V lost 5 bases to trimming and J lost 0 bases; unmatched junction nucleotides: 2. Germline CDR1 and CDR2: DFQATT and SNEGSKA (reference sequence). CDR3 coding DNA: TGCAGTGCTCCGACTAGCGGGAGCACAGATACGCAGTATTTT. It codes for CSAPTSGSTDTQYF.

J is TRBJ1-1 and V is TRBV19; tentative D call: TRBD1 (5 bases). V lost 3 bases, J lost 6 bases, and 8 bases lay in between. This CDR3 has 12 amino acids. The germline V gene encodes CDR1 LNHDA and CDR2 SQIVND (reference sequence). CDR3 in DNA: TGTGCCAGTAGTATTTCAGGGTCTGAAGCTTTCTTT. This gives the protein CASSISGSEAFF.

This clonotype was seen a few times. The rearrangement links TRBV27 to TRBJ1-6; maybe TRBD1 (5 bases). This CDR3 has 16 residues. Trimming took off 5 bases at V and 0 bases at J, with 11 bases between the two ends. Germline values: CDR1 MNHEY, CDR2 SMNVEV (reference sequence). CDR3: CASSTRGGSYNSPLHF. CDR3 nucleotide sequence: TGTGCCAGCAGTACCCGCGGGGGCTCCTATAATTCACCCCTCCACTTT.

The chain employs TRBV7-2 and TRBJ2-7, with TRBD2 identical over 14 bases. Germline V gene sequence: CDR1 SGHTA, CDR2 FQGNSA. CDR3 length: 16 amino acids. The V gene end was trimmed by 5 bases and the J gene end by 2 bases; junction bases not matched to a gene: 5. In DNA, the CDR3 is TGTGCCAGCAGCCGATCGGGACTAGCGGGAGCCTACGAGCAGTACTTC. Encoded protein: CASSRSGLAGAYEQYF. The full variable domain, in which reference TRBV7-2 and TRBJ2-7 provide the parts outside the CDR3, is GAGVSQSPSNKVTEKGKDVELRCDPISGHTALYWYRQSLGQGLEFLIYFQGNSAPDKSGLPSDRFSAERTGGSVSTLTIQRTQQEDSAVYLCASSRSGLAGAYEQYFGPGTRLTVT.

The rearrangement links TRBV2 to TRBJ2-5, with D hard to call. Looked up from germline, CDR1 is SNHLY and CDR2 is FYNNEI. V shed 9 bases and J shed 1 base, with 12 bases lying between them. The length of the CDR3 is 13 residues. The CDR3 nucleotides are TGTGCCAGTGATTTGTGGGGCCAAGAGACCCAGTACTTC. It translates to CASDLWGQETQYF.

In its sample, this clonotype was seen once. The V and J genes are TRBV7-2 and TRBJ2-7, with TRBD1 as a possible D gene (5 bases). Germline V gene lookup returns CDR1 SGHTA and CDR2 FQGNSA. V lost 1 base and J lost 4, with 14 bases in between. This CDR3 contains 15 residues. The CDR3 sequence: CASSLGAGQGYEQYF. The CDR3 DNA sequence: TGTGCCAGCAGCTTAGGGGCCGGCCAGGGTTACGAGCAGTACTTC.

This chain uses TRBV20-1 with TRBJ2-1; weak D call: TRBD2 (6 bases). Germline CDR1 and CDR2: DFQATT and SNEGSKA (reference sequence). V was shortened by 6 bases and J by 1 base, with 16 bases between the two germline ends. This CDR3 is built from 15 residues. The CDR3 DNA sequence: TGCAGTGCGTGGGCCTCGGCGGGGTCCTACAATGAGCAGTTCTTC. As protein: CSAWASAGSYNEQFF.

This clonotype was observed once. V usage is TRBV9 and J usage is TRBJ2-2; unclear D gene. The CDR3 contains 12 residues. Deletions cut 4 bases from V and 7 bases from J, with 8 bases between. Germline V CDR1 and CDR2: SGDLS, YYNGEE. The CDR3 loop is CASSSGRGELFF. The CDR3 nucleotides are TGTGCCAGCAGCTCCGGGCGCGGGGAGCTGTTTTTT.

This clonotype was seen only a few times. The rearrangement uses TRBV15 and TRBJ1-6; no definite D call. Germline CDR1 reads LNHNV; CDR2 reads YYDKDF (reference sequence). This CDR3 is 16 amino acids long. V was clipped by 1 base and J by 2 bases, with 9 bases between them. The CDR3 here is CATSRGVGAYNSPLHF. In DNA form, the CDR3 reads TGTGCCACCAGCAGAGGGGTTGGTGCCTATAATTCACCCCTCCACTTT.

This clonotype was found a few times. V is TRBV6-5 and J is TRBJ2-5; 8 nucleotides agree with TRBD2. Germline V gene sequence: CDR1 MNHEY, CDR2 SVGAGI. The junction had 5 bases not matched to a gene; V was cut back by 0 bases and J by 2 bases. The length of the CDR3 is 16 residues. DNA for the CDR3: TGTGCCAGCAGTTACTCACTGCGGGGGGAACAAGAGACCCAGTACTTC. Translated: CASSYSLRGEQETQYF.

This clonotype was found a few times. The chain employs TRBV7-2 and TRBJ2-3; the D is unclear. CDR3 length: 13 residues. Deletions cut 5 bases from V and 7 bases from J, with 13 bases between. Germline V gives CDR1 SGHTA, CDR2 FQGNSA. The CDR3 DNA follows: TGTGCCAGCAGCCCAGAGATTTCTAATACGCAGTATTTT. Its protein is CASSPEISNTQYF. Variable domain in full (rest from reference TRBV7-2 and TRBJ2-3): GAGVSQSPSNKVTEKGKDVELRCDPISGHTALYWYRQSLGQGLEFLIYFQGNSAPDKSGLPSDRFSAERTGGSVSTLTIQRTQQEDSAVYLCASSPEISNTQYFGPGTRLTVL.

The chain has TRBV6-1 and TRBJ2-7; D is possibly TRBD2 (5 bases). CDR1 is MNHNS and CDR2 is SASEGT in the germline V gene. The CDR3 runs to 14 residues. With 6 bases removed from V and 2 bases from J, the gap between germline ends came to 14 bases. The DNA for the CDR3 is TGTGCCAGCAGCCAACGCGACGGGGCCTACGAGCAGTACTTC. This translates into CASSQRDGAYEQYF.

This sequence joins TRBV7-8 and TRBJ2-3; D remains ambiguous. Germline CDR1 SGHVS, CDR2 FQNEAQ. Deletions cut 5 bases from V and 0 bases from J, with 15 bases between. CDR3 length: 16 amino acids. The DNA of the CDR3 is TGTGCCAGCAGCCATAAGACACGACTGAGCACAGATACGCAGTATTTT. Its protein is CASSHKTRLSTDTQYF.

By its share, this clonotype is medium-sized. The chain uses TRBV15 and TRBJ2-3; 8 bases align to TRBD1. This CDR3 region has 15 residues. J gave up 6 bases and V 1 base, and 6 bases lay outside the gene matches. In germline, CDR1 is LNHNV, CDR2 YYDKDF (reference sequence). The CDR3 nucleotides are TGTGCCACCAGCAGAGGGGTCAGGGGGCTGGATACGCAGTATTTT. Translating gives CATSRGVRGLDTQYF.

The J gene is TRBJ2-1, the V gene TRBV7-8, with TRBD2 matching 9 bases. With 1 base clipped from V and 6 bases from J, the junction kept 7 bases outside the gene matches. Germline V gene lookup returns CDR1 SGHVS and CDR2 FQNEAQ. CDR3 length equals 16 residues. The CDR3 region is CASSLVPIAGVNEQFF. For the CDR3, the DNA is TGTGCCAGCAGCTTAGTTCCTATAGCGGGAGTCAATGAGCAGTTCTTC.

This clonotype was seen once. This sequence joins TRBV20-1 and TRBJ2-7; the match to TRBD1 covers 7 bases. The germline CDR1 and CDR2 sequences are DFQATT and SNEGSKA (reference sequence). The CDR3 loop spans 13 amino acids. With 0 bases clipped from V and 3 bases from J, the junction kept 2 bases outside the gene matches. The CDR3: CSAREGTVYEQYF. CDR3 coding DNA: TGCAGTGCTAGAGAAGGGACAGTCTACGAGCAGTACTTC.

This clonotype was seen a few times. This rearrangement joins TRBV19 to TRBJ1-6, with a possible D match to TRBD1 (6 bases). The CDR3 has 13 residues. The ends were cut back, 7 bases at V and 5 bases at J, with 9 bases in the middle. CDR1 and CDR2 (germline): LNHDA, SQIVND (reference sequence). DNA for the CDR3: TGTGCCAGTAAGGGGGGGAATAATTCACCCCTCCACTTT. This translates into CASKGGNNSPLHF.

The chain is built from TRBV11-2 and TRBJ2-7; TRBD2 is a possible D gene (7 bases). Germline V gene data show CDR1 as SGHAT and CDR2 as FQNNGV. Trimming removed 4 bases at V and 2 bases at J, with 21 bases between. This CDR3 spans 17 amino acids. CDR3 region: CASSSWGGRDPTYEQYF. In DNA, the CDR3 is TGTGCCAGCAGCTCCTGGGGGGGCCGGGACCCAACCTACGAGCAGTACTTC.

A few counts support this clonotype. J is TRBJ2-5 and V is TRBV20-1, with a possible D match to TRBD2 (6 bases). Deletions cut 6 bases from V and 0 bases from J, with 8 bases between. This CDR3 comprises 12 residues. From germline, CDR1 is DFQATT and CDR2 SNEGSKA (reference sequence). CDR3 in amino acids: CSARGYQETQYF. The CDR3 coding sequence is TGCAGTGCCCGGGGGTACCAAGAGACCCAGTACTTC.

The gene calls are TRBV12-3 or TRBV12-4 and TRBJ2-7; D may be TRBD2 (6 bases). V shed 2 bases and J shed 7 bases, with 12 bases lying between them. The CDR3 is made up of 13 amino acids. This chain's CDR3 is CASSLLAGREQYF. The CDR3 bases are TGTGCCAGCAGTTTATTGGCAGGGAGGGAGCAGTACTTC.

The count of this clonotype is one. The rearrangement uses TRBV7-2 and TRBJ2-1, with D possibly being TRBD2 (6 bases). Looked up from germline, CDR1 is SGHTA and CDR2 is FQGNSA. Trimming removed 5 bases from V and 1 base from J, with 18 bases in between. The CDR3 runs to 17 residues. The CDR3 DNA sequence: TGTGCCAGCAGCACGAGACTAGGCTCAAGTTCCTACAATGAGCAGTTCTTC. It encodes CASSTRLGSSSYNEQFF.